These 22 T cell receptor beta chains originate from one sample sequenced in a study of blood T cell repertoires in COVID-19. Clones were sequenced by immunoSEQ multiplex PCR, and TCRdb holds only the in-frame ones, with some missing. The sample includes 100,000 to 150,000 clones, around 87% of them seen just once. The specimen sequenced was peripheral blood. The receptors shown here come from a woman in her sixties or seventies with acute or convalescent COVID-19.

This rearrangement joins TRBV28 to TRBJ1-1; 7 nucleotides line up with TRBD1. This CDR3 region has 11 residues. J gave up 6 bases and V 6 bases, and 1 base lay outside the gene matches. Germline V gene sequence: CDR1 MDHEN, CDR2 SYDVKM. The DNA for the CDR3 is TGTGCCAGCAGACAGGGGCCTGAAGCTTTCTTT. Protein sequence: CASRQGPEAFF.

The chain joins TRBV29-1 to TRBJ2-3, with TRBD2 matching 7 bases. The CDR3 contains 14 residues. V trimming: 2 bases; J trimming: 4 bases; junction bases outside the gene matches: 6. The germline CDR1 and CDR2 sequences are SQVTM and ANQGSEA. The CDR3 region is CSVEPGGSPDTQYF. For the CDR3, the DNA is TGCAGCGTTGAACCGGGCGGGAGCCCAGATACGCAGTATTTT.

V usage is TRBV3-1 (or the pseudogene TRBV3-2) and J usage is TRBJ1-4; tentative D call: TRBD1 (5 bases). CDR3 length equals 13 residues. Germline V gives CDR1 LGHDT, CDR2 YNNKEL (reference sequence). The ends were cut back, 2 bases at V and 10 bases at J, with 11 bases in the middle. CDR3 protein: CASSQSAGVKLFF. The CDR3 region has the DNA TGTGCCAGCAGCCAATCGGCGGGGGTAAAACTGTTTTTT.

CDR3 DNA: TGCGCCAGCAGCCTGAGGACAGGGAGAACCGGGGAGCTGTTTTTT. Protein: CASSLRTGRTGELFF. The rearrangement uses TRBV5-1 and TRBJ2-2, with 8 bases fitting TRBD1. The CDR3 runs 15 residues. The trim removed 4 bases at V and 5 bases at J, leaving 7 bases unmatched. Germline values: CDR1 SGHRS, CDR2 YFSETQ.

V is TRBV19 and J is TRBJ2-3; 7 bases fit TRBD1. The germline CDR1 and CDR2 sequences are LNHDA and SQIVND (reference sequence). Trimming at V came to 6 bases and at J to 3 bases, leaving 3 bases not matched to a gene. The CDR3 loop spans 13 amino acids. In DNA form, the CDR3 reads TGTGCCAGTAGGGGACAGCAGACAGATACGCAGTATTTT. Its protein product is CASRGQQTDTQYF.

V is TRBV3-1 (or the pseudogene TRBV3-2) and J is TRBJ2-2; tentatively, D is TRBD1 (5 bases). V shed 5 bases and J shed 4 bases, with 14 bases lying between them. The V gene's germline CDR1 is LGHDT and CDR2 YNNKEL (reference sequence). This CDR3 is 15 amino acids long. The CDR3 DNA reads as TGTGCCAGCAGCACCAGACAGCGAGGCACCGGGGAGCTGTTTTTT. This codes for CASSTRQRGTGELFF.

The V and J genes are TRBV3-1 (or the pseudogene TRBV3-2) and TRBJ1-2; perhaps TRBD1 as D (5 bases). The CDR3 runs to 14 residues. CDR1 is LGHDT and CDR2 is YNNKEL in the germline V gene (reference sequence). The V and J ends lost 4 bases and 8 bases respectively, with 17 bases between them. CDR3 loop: CASSPLEGEGGYTF. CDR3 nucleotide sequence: TGTGCCAGCAGCCCTTTGGAGGGCGAGGGGGGCTACACCTTC.

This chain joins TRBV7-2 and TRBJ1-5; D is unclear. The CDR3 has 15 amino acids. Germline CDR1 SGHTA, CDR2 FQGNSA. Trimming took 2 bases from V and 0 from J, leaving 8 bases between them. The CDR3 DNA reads TGTGCCAGCAGCTTACACAGTAATAGCAATCAGCCCCAGCATTTT. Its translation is CASSLHSNSNQPQHF.

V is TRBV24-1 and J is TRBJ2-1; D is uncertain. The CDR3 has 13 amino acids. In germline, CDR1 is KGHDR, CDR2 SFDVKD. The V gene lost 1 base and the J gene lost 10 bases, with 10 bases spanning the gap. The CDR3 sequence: CATSDFAAREQFF. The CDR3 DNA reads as TGTGCCACCAGTGATTTCGCTGCGAGGGAGCAGTTCTTC.

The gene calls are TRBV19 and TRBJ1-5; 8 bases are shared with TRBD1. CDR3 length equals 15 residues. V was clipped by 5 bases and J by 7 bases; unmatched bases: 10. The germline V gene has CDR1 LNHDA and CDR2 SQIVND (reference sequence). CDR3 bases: TGTGCCAGTAGTCGACAGGGGTGGGGGCTACAGCCCCAGCATTTT. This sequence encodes CASSRQGWGLQPQHF.

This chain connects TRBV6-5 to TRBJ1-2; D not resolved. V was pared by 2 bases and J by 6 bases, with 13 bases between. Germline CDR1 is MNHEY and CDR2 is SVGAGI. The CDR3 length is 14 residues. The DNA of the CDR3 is TGTGCCAGCAGTTACGAGAGGAATTTCCATGGCTACACCTTC. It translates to CASSYERNFHGYTF.

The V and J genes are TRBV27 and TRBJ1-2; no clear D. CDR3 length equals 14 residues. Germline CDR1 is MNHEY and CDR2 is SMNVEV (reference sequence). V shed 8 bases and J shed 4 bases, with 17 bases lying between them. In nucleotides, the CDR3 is TGTGCCAGCGGCCCATCGACCCGCGGCTATGGCTACACCTTC. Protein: CASGPSTRGYGYTF.

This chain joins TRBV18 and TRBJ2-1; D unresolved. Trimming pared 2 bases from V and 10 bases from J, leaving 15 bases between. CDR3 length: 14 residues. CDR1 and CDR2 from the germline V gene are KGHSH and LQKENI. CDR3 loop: CASSPITYEEEQFF. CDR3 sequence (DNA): TGTGCCAGCTCACCAATAACCTACGAAGAGGAGCAGTTCTTC. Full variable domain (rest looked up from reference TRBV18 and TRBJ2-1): NAGVMQNPRHLVRRRGQEARLRCSPMKGHSHVYWYRQLPEEGLKFMVYLQKENIIDESGMPKERFSAEFPKEGPSILRIQQVVRGDSAAYFCASSPITYEEEQFFGPGTRLTVL.

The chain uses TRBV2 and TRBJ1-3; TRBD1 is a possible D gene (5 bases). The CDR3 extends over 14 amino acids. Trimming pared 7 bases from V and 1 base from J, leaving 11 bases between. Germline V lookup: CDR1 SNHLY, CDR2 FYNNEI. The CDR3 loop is CASTFGTSGNTIYF. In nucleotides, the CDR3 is TGTGCCAGCACGTTCGGGACTTCTGGAAACACCATATATTTT.

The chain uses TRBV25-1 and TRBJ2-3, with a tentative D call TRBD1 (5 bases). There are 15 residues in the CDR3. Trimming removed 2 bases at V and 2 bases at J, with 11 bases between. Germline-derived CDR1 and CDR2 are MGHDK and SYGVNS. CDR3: CASSEVRQLTDTQYF. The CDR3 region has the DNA TGTGCCAGCAGTGAAGTCAGACAGCTCACAGATACGCAGTATTTT.

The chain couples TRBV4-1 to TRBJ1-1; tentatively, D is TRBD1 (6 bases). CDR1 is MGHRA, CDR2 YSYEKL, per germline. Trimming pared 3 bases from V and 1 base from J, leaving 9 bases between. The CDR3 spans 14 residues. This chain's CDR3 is CASSHPDRNTEAFF. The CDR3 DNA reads TGCGCCAGCAGCCACCCGGACAGGAACACTGAAGCTTTCTTT.

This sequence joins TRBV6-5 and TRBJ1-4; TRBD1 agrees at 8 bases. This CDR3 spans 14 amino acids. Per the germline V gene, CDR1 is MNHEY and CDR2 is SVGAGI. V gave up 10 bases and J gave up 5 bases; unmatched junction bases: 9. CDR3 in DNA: TGTGCCACCCTAAGGACAGGGAGCAATGAAAAACTGTTTTTT. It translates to CATLRTGSNEKLFF.

The CDR3 here is CASKGQGAESEKLFF. The CDR3 DNA sequence: TGTGCCAGCAAGGGACAGGGGGCCGAAAGCGAAAAACTGTTTTTT. The chain is built from TRBV7-9 and TRBJ1-4; 12 bases agree with TRBD1. The germline V gene has CDR1 SEHNR and CDR2 FQNEAQ (reference sequence). Trimming removed 7 bases from V and 8 bases from J; junction bases left unmatched: 8. The CDR3 has 15 residues.

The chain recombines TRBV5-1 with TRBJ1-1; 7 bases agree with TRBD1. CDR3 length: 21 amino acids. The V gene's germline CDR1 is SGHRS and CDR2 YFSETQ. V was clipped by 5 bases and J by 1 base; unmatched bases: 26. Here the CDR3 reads CASRMAAGRGQRHGTNTEAFF. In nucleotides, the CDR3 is TGCGCCAGCAGGATGGCGGCTGGCAGGGGACAGCGCCACGGGACGAACACTGAAGCTTTCTTT.

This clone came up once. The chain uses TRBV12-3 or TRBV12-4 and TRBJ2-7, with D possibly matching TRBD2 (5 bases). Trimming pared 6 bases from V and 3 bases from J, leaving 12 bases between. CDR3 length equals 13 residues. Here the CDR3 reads CASSRGLSYEQYF. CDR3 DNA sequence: TGTGCCAGCAGCCGTGGACTCAGCTACGAGCAGTACTTC.

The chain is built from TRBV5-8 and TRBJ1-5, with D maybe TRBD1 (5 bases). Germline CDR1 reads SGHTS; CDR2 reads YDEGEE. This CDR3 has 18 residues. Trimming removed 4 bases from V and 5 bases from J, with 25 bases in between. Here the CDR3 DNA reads TGTGCCAGCAGCCCCCTGGGGGGAGGAGCTCTGGGGGATCAGCCCCAGCATTTT. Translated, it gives CASSPLGGGALGDQPQHF.

Here the CDR3 DNA reads TGTGCCAGTAGTAGCCGGACAGGGGATAGCTATGGCTACACCTTC. Protein sequence: CASSSRTGDSYGYTF. This chain connects TRBV19 to TRBJ1-2; TRBD1 matches at 9 bases. Germline V gives CDR1 LNHDA, CDR2 SQIVND (reference sequence). This CDR3 has 15 residues. The J segment lost 4 bases and the V segment lost 4 bases, leaving 7 bases of the junction unmatched.